The 13 T cell receptor beta chains given below trace back to one sample, sequenced in a study of spatial heterogeneity in lung cancer. Each CDR3 protein is one row after TCRdb ran MiXCR on the 5' RACE reads. The data contain over 45,000 distinct CDR3 sequences, approximately 5% of them singletons. Time point given: sample taken at primary tumor resection. Source: PBMCs, taken at surgery. The receptors come from a male donor with early-stage non-small cell lung cancer.

This clonotype was found many times. This chain uses TRBV20-1 with TRBJ2-3; D not resolved. V shed 5 bases and J shed 3 bases, with 12 bases lying between them. Germline V gives CDR1 DFQATT, CDR2 SNEGSKA (reference sequence). The CDR3 runs 13 residues. CDR3 residues: CSAPGPGTDTQYF. The CDR3 DNA reads as TGCAGTGCTCCCGGGCCCGGTACAGATACGCAGTATTTT.

This clonotype showed up many times. V is TRBV20-1 and J is TRBJ2-7; no definite D call. CDR1 is DFQATT and CDR2 is SNEGSKA in the germline V gene (reference sequence). V gave up 1 base and J gave up 0 bases, with 13 bases separating them. This CDR3 comprises 15 residues. CDR3 protein: CSARVKGRSSYEQYF. DNA of the CDR3: TGCAGTGCTAGAGTCAAGGGCCGCAGCTCCTACGAGCAGTACTTC.

This clonotype was picked up many times. This chain links TRBV29-1 with TRBJ1-3; D uncertain. The germline V and J ends were trimmed by 0 bases and 4 bases, with 7 bases remaining between them. Germline V lookup: CDR1 SQVTM, CDR2 ANQGSEA. The length of the CDR3 is 13 residues. CDR3 in amino acids: CSVEEESGNTIYF. CDR3 nucleotide sequence: TGCAGCGTTGAAGAGGAGTCCGGAAACACCATATATTTT.

This clonotype was detected ten times or more. This sequence joins TRBV5-6 and TRBJ2-6; no firm D call. Deletions cut 4 bases from V and 0 bases from J, with 8 bases between. Germline V gene data show CDR1 as SGHDT and CDR2 as YYEEEE. The CDR3 is 15 residues long. The CDR3 bases are TGTGCCAGCAGCCCCCGACACTCTGGGGCCAACGTCCTGACTTTC. It is translated as CASSPRHSGANVLTF.

Ten or more counts support this clonotype. This sequence joins TRBV20-1 and TRBJ2-3; 8 bases are shared with TRBD2. This CDR3 has 15 residues. V was clipped by 3 bases and J by 4 bases; unmatched bases: 9. Germline lookup yields CDR1 DFQATT and CDR2 SNEGSKA (reference sequence). This CDR3 is CSASPGTSTADTQYF. The CDR3 DNA sequence: TGCAGTGCTAGCCCCGGGACTAGTACCGCAGATACGCAGTATTTT.

Concerning this clonotype: A much larger clone lies one base from this, so it may be a read error. The rearrangement uses TRBV5-1 and TRBJ1-1, with D possibly being TRBD1 (5 bases). This CDR3 has 13 residues. CDR1 and CDR2 (germline): SGHRS, YFSETQ. With 7 bases removed from V and 8 bases from J, the gap between germline ends came to 18 bases. The CDR3 nucleotides read TGCGCCAGCGGGGAGGGGATAGGGGCCGAAGCTTTCTTT. It encodes CASGEGIGAEAFF.

This clonotype was seen repeatedly, ten times or more. The V and J genes are TRBV6-5 and TRBJ1-5; D not resolved. This CDR3 spans 17 amino acids. Trimming pared 0 bases from V and 0 bases from J, leaving 12 bases between. The germline V gene has CDR1 MNHEY and CDR2 SVGAGI. The CDR3 DNA is TGTGCCAGCAGTTACTCGTGGCCGTCAGATAGCAATCAGCCCCAGCATTTT. It is translated as CASSYSWPSDSNQPQHF.

This clonotype was counted ten times or more. V gene TRBV20-1 combines with J gene TRBJ1-1, with 7 nucleotides matching TRBD1. Germline V gene lookup returns CDR1 DFQATT and CDR2 SNEGSKA (reference sequence). V gave up 3 bases and J gave up 0 bases; unmatched junction bases: 10. This CDR3 is built from 16 residues. The CDR3 coding sequence is TGCAGTGCTAGGGAGGACAGGTGGTTGGTGAACACTGAAGCTTTCTTT. Translated, it gives CSAREDRWLVNTEAFF.

The genes are TRBV6-6 and TRBJ2-3; no definite D call. CDR1 and CDR2 (germline): MNHNY, SVGAGI (reference sequence). V was cut by 8 bases and J by 4 bases, with 16 bases left in between. The CDR3 length is 14 residues. CDR3 coding DNA: TGTGCCAGCGGGAAGGGCGCGAGTCCAGATACGCAGTATTTT. It specifies CASGKGASPDTQYF.

This clonotype was recorded at least ten times. The V call is TRBV11-2, the J call TRBJ2-7; the D is unclear. Germline CDR1 reads SGHAT; CDR2 reads FQNNGV. This CDR3 is built from 16 residues. Trimming cost V 6 bases and J 3 bases, with 21 bases left between them. The CDR3 protein is CASRYQSPAVHYEQYF. DNA for the CDR3: TGTGCCAGCAGATATCAAAGCCCCGCGGTTCACTACGAGCAGTACTTC. The full variable domain, with the rest looked up from reference TRBV11-2 and TRBJ2-7, is EAGVAQSPRYKIIEKRQSVAFWCNPISGHATLYWYQQILGQGPKLLIQFQNNGVVDDSQLPKDRFSAERLKGVDSTLKIQPAKLEDSAVYLCASRYQSPAVHYEQYFGPGTRLTVT.

This clonotype has more than one count but fewer than ten. The chain couples TRBV5-5 to TRBJ2-3, with a tentative D call TRBD1 (5 bases). Germline CDR1 SGHKS, CDR2 YYEKEE (reference sequence). V was trimmed by 6 bases and J by 0 bases, leaving 11 bases between them. The CDR3 extends over 14 amino acids. The CDR3 DNA is TGTGCCAGCACCCTGGGGCAGAGCACAGATACGCAGTATTTT. The encoded protein is CASTLGQSTDTQYF.

This clonotype has at least ten counts. The rearrangement joins TRBV5-4 to TRBJ2-3; no clear D gene. Between the trimmed V and J ends, which lost 1 base and 3 bases, there was a span of 9 bases. CDR3 length equals 14 residues. Germline lookup yields CDR1 SGHNT and CDR2 YYREEE (reference sequence). The CDR3: CASSLYPKTDTQYF. The CDR3 nucleotides read TGTGCCAGCAGCTTGTATCCAAAAACAGATACGCAGTATTTT.

The chain couples TRBV6-2 or TRBV6-3 to TRBJ2-1; 10 bases fit TRBD2. Germline-derived CDR1 and CDR2 are MNHEY and SVGEGT. CDR3 length equals 17 residues. With V trimmed by 7 bases and J by 2 bases, 11 bases remained unmatched. CDR3 nucleotides: TGTGCCAGCAAAGGGCTAGCGGGAGACGCTACCTACAATGAGCAGTTCTTC. Translated, it gives CASKGLAGDATYNEQFF.